This T cell receptor beta chain was documented in a study of identical twins. Template switching added a universal primer binding site, and final cDNA carried unique molecular identifiers. TCRdb passed the 5' RACE reads through MiXCR, listing each CDR3 protein once. The repertoire has 500,000 to 550,000 distinct CDR3 sequences, roughly a fifth of them found once; the top ten carry around 0.91%. The germline V and J ends were trimmed by 4 bases and 1 base, with 10 bases remaining between them. Germline V gene data show CDR1 as LGHNT and CDR2 as FRNRAP. This CDR3 is built from 15 residues. This clonotype was observed at least ten times. These data were likewise used in another study, on T cells expressing NK-cell markers. Per that study: In roughly 6 donors, dominant CD3+CD56+NKG2C+ clones formed roughly 1.0-8% of CD8+ cells.

The source is a woman younger than 30 in good health. The specimen was CD4+ T cells sorted from blood. The chain joins TRBV12-5 to TRBJ2-2; D possibly corresponds to TRBD1 (6 bases). For the CDR3, the DNA is TGTGCTAGTGGTTCCCCGACAGGGAACACCGGGGAGCTGTTTTTT. Protein product: CASGSPTGNTGELFF.